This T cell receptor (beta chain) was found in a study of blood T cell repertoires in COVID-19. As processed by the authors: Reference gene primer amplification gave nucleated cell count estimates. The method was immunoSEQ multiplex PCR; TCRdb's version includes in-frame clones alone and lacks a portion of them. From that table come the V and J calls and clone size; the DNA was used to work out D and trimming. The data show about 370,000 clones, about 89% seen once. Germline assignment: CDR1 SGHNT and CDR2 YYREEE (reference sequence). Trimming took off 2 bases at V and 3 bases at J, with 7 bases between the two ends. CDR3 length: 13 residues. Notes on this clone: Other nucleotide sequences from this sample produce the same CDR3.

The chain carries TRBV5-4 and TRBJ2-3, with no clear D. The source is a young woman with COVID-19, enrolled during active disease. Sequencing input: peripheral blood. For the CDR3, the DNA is TGTGCCAGCAGCTTACCAGGAACAGATACGCAGTATTTT. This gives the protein CASSLPGTDTQYF.